The next 23 T cell receptor beta chains were all read from a single sample in a study of T cells in localized non-small cell lung cancer. Profiled with immunoSEQ multiplex PCR; TCRdb holds only in-frame clones, not every one. In the table there are about 28,000 clones, approximately 89% of which are singletons. The material was peripheral blood, obtained before any cancer treatment. The origin of the receptors is a female donor of 60 years or more with stage I lung adenocarcinoma.

The rearrangement links TRBV5-8 to TRBJ1-2, with 8 bases aligning to TRBD1. V trimming: 3 bases; J trimming: 4 bases; junction bases outside the gene matches: 8. CDR1 is SGHTS and CDR2 is YDEGEE in the germline V gene. CDR3 size: 15 residues. CDR3 amino acids: CASSSDRGGTYGYTF. The DNA of the CDR3 is TGTGCCAGCAGCTCTGACAGGGGAGGTACCTATGGCTACACCTTC.

The rearrangement links TRBV5-1 to TRBJ2-5, with 7 nucleotides matching TRBD2. The CDR3 consists of 12 residues. Germline-derived CDR1 and CDR2 are SGHRS and YFSETQ. V lost 5 bases, J lost 5 bases, and 3 bases stayed unmatched. CDR3 sequence (DNA): TGCGCCAGCAGTGAGGGAGGGGAGACCCAGTACTTC. The encoded protein is CASSEGGETQYF.

Comments on this clone: Germline is not matched at one junction end, which may reflect a read error. CDR3: CSVGPNSRDTQYF. As DNA, the CDR3 is TGCAGCGTTGGACCGAATAGCAGAGATACGCAGTATTTT. The chain employs TRBV29-1 and TRBJ2-3; D gene uncertain. In germline, CDR1 is SQVTM, CDR2 ANQGSEA. The CDR3 is 13 amino acids.

V is TRBV19 and J is TRBJ2-1, with 8 positions matching TRBD1. Trimming at V came to 6 bases and at J to 5 bases, leaving 6 bases not matched to a gene. Germline assignment: CDR1 LNHDA and CDR2 SQIVND (reference sequence). The CDR3 sequence is 14 residues long. CDR3 region: CASRGTGWDNEQFF. CDR3 nucleotide sequence: TGTGCCAGTAGAGGGACAGGTTGGGACAATGAGCAGTTCTTC.

This chain links TRBV21-1 with TRBJ1-2; the listed D gene, TRBD1, was not tested against the DNA. TRBV21-1 is shown as a pseudogene. The CDR3 extends over 19 amino acids. As DNA, the CDR3 is TGTGCCAGCAGCCATTCACAGGGGTCGCAGGTGCGGAGGGACTATGGCTACACCTTC. It is translated as CASSHSQGSQVRRDYGYTF.

The chain couples TRBV2 to TRBJ2-3; 10 nucleotides align to TRBD2. Germline trimming cut 7 bases from V and 2 bases from J; bases unmatched to any gene: 6. The CDR3 extends over 15 amino acids. Germline CDR1 reads SNHLY; CDR2 reads FYNNEI. For the CDR3, the DNA is TGTGCCAGCACCCGGACTAGCGGAAACACAGATACGCAGTATTTT. It encodes CASTRTSGNTDTQYF.

The CDR3 region is CASSQSAQGFSGNTIYF. The CDR3 nucleotides read TGCGCCAGCAGCCAATCCGCCCAGGGATTCTCTGGAAACACCATATATTTT. The V and J genes are TRBV4-1 and TRBJ1-3, with a possible D match to TRBD1 (5 bases). The CDR3 length is 17 residues. Germline-derived CDR1 and CDR2 are MGHRA and YSYEKL. Trimming cost V 2 bases and J 0 bases, with 14 bases left between them.

This clone was recorded only once. The rearrangement uses TRBV10-1 and TRBJ2-5, with D possibly being TRBD1 (5 bases). The length of the CDR3 is 17 residues. Germline V gene data show CDR1 as WNHNN and CDR2 as SYGVQD (reference sequence). V was shortened by 2 bases and J by 5 bases, with 21 bases between the two germline ends. The CDR3 DNA reads as TGCGCCAGCAGTGAGGGTTTAGGGGCCAGGATGGGGGAGACCCAGTACTTC. Protein: CASSEGLGARMGETQYF.

The chain uses TRBV30 and TRBJ2-7; D is undetermined. Germline lookup yields CDR1 GTSNPN and CDR2 SVGIG (reference sequence). Trimming stripped 2 bases from V and 6 bases from J, with 11 bases between. This CDR3 is 12 amino acids long. For the CDR3, the DNA is TGTGCCTGGAGTTACCAGGCGGCCGAGCAGTACTTC. This gives the protein CAWSYQAAEQYF.

The genes are TRBV2 and TRBJ2-3; D is possibly TRBD2 (6 bases). Per the germline V gene, CDR1 is SNHLY and CDR2 is FYNNEI. Trimming took 6 bases from V and 2 from J, leaving 15 bases between them. This CDR3 comprises 15 residues. The CDR3 here is CASRNWGVNTDTQYF. CDR3 bases: TGTGCCAGCAGAAATTGGGGGGTAAACACAGATACGCAGTATTTT.

The genes are TRBV30 and TRBJ1-5; 9 nucleotides align to TRBD1. Trimming took 2 bases from V and 4 from J; bases not matched to a gene: 3. Germline loops: CDR1 GTSNPN, CDR2 SVGIG (reference sequence). There are 14 residues in the CDR3. In nucleotides, the CDR3 is TGTGCCTGGAGTCCGGGACAGGGTAATCAGCCCCAGCATTTT. Amino acid sequence: CAWSPGQGNQPQHF.

The chain couples TRBV5-6 to TRBJ2-7, with 8 nucleotides matching TRBD2. This CDR3 region has 15 residues. CDR1 is SGHDT and CDR2 is YYEEEE in the germline V gene. The V segment lost 1 base and the J segment 0 bases; nucleotides outside the gene matches: 3. The CDR3 is CASSLLGLGSYEQYF. In nucleotides, the CDR3 is TGTGCCAGCAGCTTGCTGGGACTAGGCTCCTACGAGCAGTACTTC. The full variable domain, rest sourced from reference TRBV5-6 and TRBJ2-7, is DAGVTQSPTHLIKTRGQQVTLRCSPKSGHDTVSWYQQALGQGPQFIFQYYEEEERQRGNFPDRFSGHQFPNYSSELNVNALLLGDSALYLCASSLLGLGSYEQYFGPGTRLTVT.

The CDR3 sequence: CASSLSVSYEQYF. The CDR3 nucleotides read TGTGCCAGCAGCCTTAGCGTTTCCTACGAGCAGTACTTC. The chain employs TRBV7-6 and TRBJ2-7; TRBD2 might be the D (5 bases). Trimming took off 5 bases at V and 1 base at J, with 9 bases between the two ends. The germline V gene has CDR1 SGHVS and CDR2 FNYEAQ. The CDR3 is made up of 13 amino acids.

This chain uses TRBV5-1 with TRBJ2-7, with 13 bases fitting TRBD2. The ends lost 3 bases at V and 5 bases at J; junction bases unmatched: 5. This CDR3 contains 15 residues. Germline values: CDR1 SGHRS, CDR2 YFSETQ. CDR3 sequence: CASSWTSGSVNEQYF. DNA of the CDR3: TGCGCCAGCAGCTGGACTAGCGGGAGTGTAAACGAGCAGTACTTC.

The genes are TRBV5-1 and TRBJ2-1; TRBD1 matches 9 bases. Looked up from germline, CDR1 is SGHRS and CDR2 is YFSETQ. The junction had 2 bases not matched to a gene; V was cut back by 1 base and J by 0 bases. The CDR3 loop spans 16 amino acids. The DNA of the CDR3 is TGCGCCAGCAGCTTGTTGGGACAGGGCTCCTACAATGAGCAGTTCTTC. Its protein is CASSLLGQGSYNEQFF.

The V gene is TRBV27, the J gene TRBJ2-6; no firm D call. Germline CDR1 MNHEY, CDR2 SMNVEV (reference sequence). Trimming removed 3 bases at V and 0 bases at J, with 6 bases between. The CDR3 runs 15 residues. CDR3 amino acids: CASSFMSSGANVLTF. DNA for the CDR3: TGTGCCAGCAGTTTCATGTCCTCTGGGGCCAACGTCCTGACTTTC. The full variable domain, its missing parts supplied by reference TRBV27 and TRBJ2-6, is EAQVTQNPRYLITVTGKKLTVTCSQNMNHEYMSWYRQDPGLGLRQIYYSMNVEVTDKGDVPEGYKVSRKEKRNFPLILESPSPNQTSLYFCASSFMSSGANVLTFGAGSRLTVL.

This clone appeared once. The V and J genes are TRBV5-1 and TRBJ2-1; 8 bases map to TRBD2. The germline V gene has CDR1 SGHRS and CDR2 YFSETQ. The CDR3 contains 14 residues. Losses at the gene ends were 3 bases for V and 6 bases for J; bases not matched to a gene: 5. CDR3 nucleotides: TGCGCCAGCAGCTCGGGGGGGCAGTTCAATGAGCAGTTCTTC. As protein: CASSSGGQFNEQFF.

This clone has only a few counts. V gene TRBV18 combines with J gene TRBJ2-5; 9 positions match TRBD2. Germline CDR1 and CDR2: KGHSH and LQKENI. The ends lost 6 bases at V and 5 bases at J; junction bases unmatched: 7. The length of the CDR3 is 14 residues. CDR3: CASSQNSGSETQYF. The CDR3 DNA reads as TGTGCCAGCTCCCAGAATAGCGGGAGCGAGACCCAGTACTTC.

This clone came up once. The V and J genes are TRBV10-3 and TRBJ1-5; tentative D call: TRBD1 (6 bases). Trimming stripped 2 bases from V and 6 bases from J, with 8 bases between. The CDR3 has 13 amino acids. CDR1 is ENHRY and CDR2 is SYGVKD in the germline V gene. The CDR3 DNA sequence: TGTGCCATCAGTGAGGGACAGCTTCAGCCCCAGCATTTT. This translates into CAISEGQLQPQHF.

The chain links TRBV5-1 to TRBJ2-1; unclear D gene. The CDR3 totals 13 residues. Trimming took off 3 bases at V and 8 bases at J, with 12 bases between the two ends. Germline V CDR1 and CDR2: SGHRS, YFSETQ. CDR3 in amino acids: CASSSDLGDEQFF. The CDR3 nucleotides are TGCGCCAGCAGCTCGGACCTTGGGGATGAGCAGTTCTTC.

This clone has a single count. The chain recombines TRBV7-9 with TRBJ1-4; unclear D gene. The V end lost 2 bases, the J end lost 5 bases, and 9 bases lay between the germline ends. This CDR3 has 14 residues. Looked up from germline, CDR1 is SEHNR and CDR2 is FQNEAQ (reference sequence). For the CDR3, the DNA is TGTGCCAGCAGCTTACGGGGATGGAATGAAAAACTGTTTTTT. This codes for CASSLRGWNEKLFF.

The J gene is TRBJ2-3, the V gene TRBV15; TRBD2 agrees at 14 bases. The CDR3 has 17 residues. Trimming at V came to 4 bases and at J to 3 bases, leaving 6 bases not matched to a gene. Germline lookup yields CDR1 LNHNV and CDR2 YYDKDF (reference sequence). The chain's CDR3 is CATSIWTSGRRTDTQYF. The CDR3 region has the DNA TGTGCCACCAGCATCTGGACTAGCGGGAGGAGGACAGATACGCAGTATTTT.

This clone appeared a single time. The chain is built from TRBV6-1 and TRBJ2-7; TRBD2 matches 9 bases. After removal of 6 bases from V and 0 bases from J, the junction contained 6 bases not matched to a gene. Germline assignment: CDR1 MNHNS and CDR2 SASEGT. The CDR3 has 15 amino acids. The CDR3 DNA is TGTGCCAGCAGACTAGCGGGCGAGAGCTCCTACGAGCAGTACTTC. Amino acids: CASRLAGESSYEQYF.